The clone carrying this T cell receptor beta chain has only a few counts. CDR1 and CDR2 from the germline V gene are LGHNA and YSLEER. Trimming shortened V by 4 bases and J by 1 base, and 13 bases separated the two germline ends. The CDR3 runs 15 residues. TCRdb ran MiXCR on the RT-PCR reads and lists one entry per CDR3 protein. This sample carries hundreds of thousands of distinct CDR3 sequences, around 14% of them seen once, and the ten largest clones take roughly 4%. The TCR sequence derives from a female donor in good health, serving as a healthy control. The rearrangement links TRBV4-3 to TRBJ1-1; D is undetermined. Source material: memory CD4+ T cells from blood. CDR3 sequence reads: CASSPQQAGNTEAFF. CDR3 DNA: TGCGCCAGCAGCCCCCAGCAGGCAGGGAACACTGAAGCTTTCTTT.